This T cell receptor (beta chain) came from a study of shared clonotypes between healthy human individuals. Study overall: Three CD4 naive, three CD4 memory, two CD8 naive and one CD8 memory plate were used per donor.

Every subset's genomic DNA went evenly onto several immunoSEQ plates. Only in-frame clones appear in the TCRdb table, and some are missing; sequencing was by immunoSEQ multiplex PCR. The table records some 1.4 million clones, over 95% of them present only once. V was shortened by 2 bases and J by 7 bases, with 27 bases between the two germline ends. CDR1 and CDR2 from the germline V gene are MDHEN and SYDVKM. The CDR3 contains 18 residues. The TCR comes from a young man in good health. Sequenced sample: naive CD4+ T cells sorted from blood. As for subset: CD45RA+ positively selected. The V call is TRBV28, the J call TRBJ2-7, with D maybe TRBD2 (6 bases). CDR3 loop: CASSLSVAEHGTSREQYF. The CDR3 DNA reads TGTGCCAGCAGTTTAAGCGTAGCGGAACACGGGACTTCGAGGGAGCAGTACTTC.